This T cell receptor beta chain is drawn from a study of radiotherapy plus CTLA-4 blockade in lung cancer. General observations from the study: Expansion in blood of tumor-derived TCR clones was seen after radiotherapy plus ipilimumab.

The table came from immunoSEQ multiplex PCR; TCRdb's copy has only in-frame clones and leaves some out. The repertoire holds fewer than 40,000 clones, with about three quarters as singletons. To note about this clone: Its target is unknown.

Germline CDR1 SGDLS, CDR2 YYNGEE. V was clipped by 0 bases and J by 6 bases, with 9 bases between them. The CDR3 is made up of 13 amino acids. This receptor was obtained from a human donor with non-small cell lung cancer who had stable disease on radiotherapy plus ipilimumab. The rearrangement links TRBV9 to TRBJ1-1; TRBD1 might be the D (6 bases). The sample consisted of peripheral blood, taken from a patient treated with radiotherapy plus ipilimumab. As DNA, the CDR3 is TGTGCCAGCAGCGTAGGTGGGGGCCCTGAAGCTTTCTTT. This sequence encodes CASSVGGGPEAFF.